A single sample gave rise to the 26 T cell receptor beta chains below, sequenced in a study of T cells in Graves' hyperthyroidism and ophthalmopathy (dated by TCRdb to between 2018 and 2021). Libraries were prepared through multiplex PCR. The sample was run on an Illumina HiSeq 2000. Amplification of TCR beta CDR3 regions was carried out from RNA transcripts. The TCR CDR3 was subjected to a first round of RT-PCR using the HTBI primer set and the Qiagen OneStep RT-PCR kit. TCRdb reprocessed the public reads (quality trimming at Q25 with fastp, clone calling with MiXCR) and kept in-frame beta chains. Every distinct CDR3 protein forms one entry, paired with its most common genes and DNA. The sample table lists hundreds of thousands of distinct CDR3 sequences, about half of them with a count of one. About 8.2% of the sample belongs to the ten largest clones. Source material: peripheral blood or thyroid tissue (not recorded which). Receptors were obtained from a young woman with Graves' hyperthyroidism. Donor details come from another sample of the same person, matched by shared clones.

This chain uses TRBV7-9 with TRBJ1-6, with unresolved D. Trimming took 5 bases from V and 7 from J, leaving 15 bases between them. Germline values: CDR1 SEHNR, CDR2 FQNEAQ (reference sequence). This CDR3 region has 15 residues. For the CDR3, the DNA is TGTGCCAGCAGCAGCCTCGACGGGTCCAATTCACCCCTCCACTTT. It encodes CASSSLDGSNSPLHF.

This clonotype was picked up many times. V is TRBV20-1 and J is TRBJ1-1; no definite D call. V was clipped by 7 bases and J by 1 base, with 7 bases between them. There are 11 residues in the CDR3. Germline assignment: CDR1 DFQATT and CDR2 SNEGSKA (reference sequence). CDR3 region: CSGRGNTEAFF. Here the CDR3 DNA reads TGCAGTGGCCGAGGGAACACTGAAGCTTTCTTT.

The CDR3 DNA reads as TGTGCCAGCAGCTTAGATAGCGGGAGGGTTGTGTTCGAGCAGTACTTC. Translating gives CASSLDSGRVVFEQYF. The chain links TRBV7-8 to TRBJ2-7, with TRBD2 identical over 11 bases. The CDR3 contains 16 residues. CDR1 and CDR2 (germline): SGHVS, FQNEAQ. The V and J ends lost 1 base and 6 bases, in that order; junction bases with no gene match: 8.

The chain recombines TRBV2 with TRBJ1-6, with 11 bases lining up with TRBD1. The CDR3 totals 15 residues. The V gene's germline CDR1 is SNHLY and CDR2 FYNNEI. With V trimmed by 6 bases and J by 10 bases, 8 bases remained unmatched. The CDR3 loop is CASRRTGTGGSPLHF. CDR3 coding DNA: TGTGCCAGCAGGCGCACCGGGACAGGGGGATCACCCCTCCACTTT.

There are a few counts of this clonotype. One junction end does not reproduce the germline sequence, and a read error may be involved. The genes are TRBV10-3 and TRBJ1-2; the match to TRBD1 covers 10 bases. The germline gives CDR1 ENHRY, CDR2 SYGVKD. This CDR3 comprises 17 residues. The CDR3 loop is CASSYSTGTGAGYGYTF. Here the CDR3 DNA reads TGTGCCAGCAGTTACTCGACCGGGACAGGGGCGGGGTATGGCTACACCTTC.

This clonotype was counted at least ten times. This chain joins TRBV25-1 and TRBJ2-5; D is ambiguous. V was shortened by 4 bases and J by 4 bases, with 7 bases between the two germline ends. The CDR3 contains 12 residues. Germline CDR1 is MGHDK and CDR2 is SYGVNS. CDR3 region: CASSALRETQYF. The CDR3 DNA reads as TGTGCCAGCAGTGCCCTCCGAGAGACCCAGTACTTC.

With regard to this clonotype: A much larger clone differs from this one at a single base, so this may be a read error. This sequence joins TRBV7-2 and TRBJ2-5; no clear D. Germline V gives CDR1 SGHTA, CDR2 FQGNSA. There are 13 residues in the CDR3. Trimming stripped 6 bases from V and 6 bases from J, with 14 bases between. For the CDR3, the DNA is TGTGCCAGCAGACACCCCCCGGGCAAGACCCAGTACTTC. This sequence encodes CASRHPPGKTQYF.

Many counts were recorded for this clonotype. CDR3 sequence: CSVGAGISYEQYF. CDR3 in DNA: TGCAGCGTTGGGGCAGGGATTTCCTACGAGCAGTACTTC. The rearrangement joins TRBV29-1 to TRBJ2-7; D possibly corresponds to TRBD1 (5 bases). The V gene lost 4 bases and the J gene lost 1 base, with 11 bases spanning the gap. The CDR3 contains 13 residues. The V gene's germline CDR1 is SQVTM and CDR2 ANQGSEA.

In this sample, this clonotype turned up many times. The chain couples TRBV7-3 to TRBJ1-1, with 8 positions matching TRBD1. CDR1 is SGHTA and CDR2 is FQGTGA in the germline V gene. V dropped 5 bases and J dropped 5; count of bases not matched to a gene: 4. The CDR3 contains 13 residues. CDR3 sequence reads: CASSADRETEAFF. DNA of the CDR3: TGTGCCAGCAGCGCGGACAGGGAGACTGAAGCTTTCTTT.

This clonotype came up once. The V gene is TRBV12-3 or TRBV12-4, the J gene TRBJ1-1; 7 bases align to TRBD1. This CDR3 spans 16 amino acids. The V gene end was trimmed by 10 bases and the J gene end by 3 bases; junction bases not matched to a gene: 17. The CDR3 DNA reads TGTGCCACATCCGATCAGACAGGGAGGGCGCACACTGAAGCTTTCTTT. Encoded protein: CATSDQTGRAHTEAFF.

Notes on this clonotype: It may be a read error: a sequence one base away is much more abundant. The chain employs TRBV19 and TRBJ2-6; D not resolved. The CDR3 is made up of 16 amino acids. Germline lookup yields CDR1 LNHDA and CDR2 SQIVND (reference sequence). DNA for the CDR3: TGTGCCAGTAGTCTAGATCGCGTGGCTGGGGCCAACGTCCTGACTTTC. Encoded protein: CASSLDRVAGANVLTF.

The gene calls are TRBV25-1 and TRBJ1-6, with TRBD1 matching 11 bases. V shed 3 bases, J shed 7 bases, and the junction held 5 bases outside the gene matches. Looked up from germline, CDR1 is MGHDK and CDR2 is SYGVNS. The CDR3 length is 16 residues. CDR3 region: CASSDRDRGDNSPLHF. The CDR3 DNA sequence: TGTGCCAGCAGTGACAGGGACAGGGGGGACAATTCACCCCTCCACTTT. Looking up the rest from reference TRBV25-1 and TRBJ1-6 gives the full variable domain: EADIYQTPRYLVIGTGKKITLECSQTMGHDKMYWYQQDPGMELHLIHYSYGVNSTEKGDLSSESTVSRIRTEHFPLTLESARPSHTSQYLCASSDRDRGDNSPLHFGNGTRLTVT.

This clonotype appeared a few times. J is TRBJ1-5 and V is TRBV6-5; no clear D gene. Deletions cut 2 bases from V and 2 bases from J, with 10 bases between. Germline loops: CDR1 MNHEY, CDR2 SVGAGI. This CDR3 spans 15 amino acids. The CDR3 coding sequence is TGTGCCAGCAGTTACGAGGGATTAGGCAATCAGCCCCAGCATTTT. It translates to CASSYEGLGNQPQHF.

The chain employs TRBV2 and TRBJ1-2, with D possibly TRBD1 on 5 matching bases. V was shortened by 5 bases and J by 0 bases, with 10 bases between the two germline ends. Germline values: CDR1 SNHLY, CDR2 FYNNEI. This CDR3 is built from 14 residues. In DNA, the CDR3 is TGTGCCAGCAGTTGGGCAGGGCCTAACTATGGCTACACCTTC. This codes for CASSWAGPNYGYTF.

V gene TRBV10-3 combines with J gene TRBJ1-1; tentatively, D is TRBD1 (6 bases). The CDR3 contains 16 residues. V was shortened by 4 bases and J by 0 bases, with 15 bases between the two germline ends. Germline values: CDR1 ENHRY, CDR2 SYGVKD. CDR3 sequence reads: CAISAQGQSMNTEAFF. CDR3 coding DNA: TGTGCCATCAGTGCGCAGGGGCAGAGCATGAACACTGAAGCTTTCTTT.

This clonotype was counted a single time. The chain links TRBV6-5 to TRBJ1-6; tentative D call: TRBD1 (5 bases). The CDR3 runs 14 residues. The ends were cut back, 4 bases at V and 7 bases at J, with 11 bases in the middle. Germline V gives CDR1 MNHEY, CDR2 SVGAGI. The CDR3 is CASSLVRGNSPLHF. The CDR3 coding sequence is TGTGCCAGCAGTTTAGTCCGGGGGAATTCACCCCTCCACTTT.

This clonotype was detected ten times or more. This chain links TRBV20-1 with TRBJ2-5; the match to TRBD1 covers 8 bases. The germline V gene encodes CDR1 DFQATT and CDR2 SNEGSKA (reference sequence). V lost 2 bases, J lost 7 bases, and 9 bases stayed unmatched. This CDR3 spans 14 amino acids. CDR3 DNA sequence: TGCAGTGCTAGACCCGGGACAGGAGGGGTGACCCAGTACTTC. Translating it yields CSARPGTGGVTQYF.

The chain recombines TRBV29-1 with TRBJ1-2; 8 positions agree with TRBD1. The CDR3 loop spans 13 amino acids. The V and J ends lost 7 bases and 7 bases, in that order; junction bases with no gene match: 11. In germline, CDR1 is SQVTM, CDR2 ANQGSEA. The CDR3 is CSAAGTGSFGYTF. CDR3 nucleotides: TGCAGCGCAGCCGGGACAGGCTCCTTTGGCTACACCTTC.

The genes are TRBV20-1 and TRBJ1-2; D uncertain. The CDR3 runs to 13 residues. Trimming pared 5 bases from V and 8 bases from J, leaving 18 bases between. Germline assignment: CDR1 DFQATT and CDR2 SNEGSKA (reference sequence). CDR3 in amino acids: CSASARNRGGYTF. In DNA form, the CDR3 reads TGCAGTGCTTCAGCCCGGAATCGTGGGGGCTACACCTTC.

This chain joins TRBV10-3 and TRBJ2-2; D might be TRBD2 (5 bases). Deletions cut 2 bases from V and 4 bases from J, with 8 bases between. CDR3 length: 14 residues. Germline V gene sequence: CDR1 ENHRY, CDR2 SYGVKD. The CDR3 protein is CAISEVGSTGELFF. CDR3 bases: TGTGCCATCAGTGAGGTGGGGAGCACCGGGGAGCTGTTTTTT.

This clonotype was seen repeatedly, ten times or more. The rearrangement joins TRBV2 to TRBJ1-4; TRBD1 is a possible D gene (5 bases). Germline CDR1 and CDR2: SNHLY and FYNNEI. CDR3 length: 13 amino acids. V lost 4 bases to trimming and J lost 4 bases, with 7 bases between them. The CDR3 DNA reads TGTGCCAGCAGTGGGGGGATTAATGAAAAACTGTTTTTT. Translated: CASSGGINEKLFF.

This clonotype was seen only a few times. This chain uses TRBV4-3 with TRBJ2-5; D might be TRBD2 (6 bases). Looked up from germline, CDR1 is LGHNA and CDR2 is YSLEER. V lost 5 bases, J lost 4 bases, and 11 bases lay in between. There are 13 residues in the CDR3. This chain's CDR3 is CASSTRAGETQYF. CDR3 sequence (DNA): TGCGCCAGCAGCACTCGAGCGGGAGAGACCCAGTACTTC.

The chain links TRBV7-3 to TRBJ1-1; D is unresolved. CDR1 and CDR2 from the germline V gene are SGHTA and FQGTGA. V was trimmed by 3 bases and J by 3 bases, leaving 11 bases between them. The CDR3 consists of 14 residues. CDR3 sequence (DNA): TGTGCCAGCAGCTTGTTCACGGGGTACACTGAAGCTTTCTTT. It codes for CASSLFTGYTEAFF. Full variable domain (remainder filled in from reference TRBV7-3 and TRBJ1-1): GAGVSQTPSNKVTEKGKYVELRCDPISGHTALYWYRQSLGQGPEFLIYFQGTGAADDSGLPNDRFFAVRPEGSVSTLKIQRTERGDSAVYLCASSLFTGYTEAFFGQGTRLTVV.

V gene TRBV7-2 combines with J gene TRBJ2-7; D is unresolved. Germline assignment: CDR1 SGHTA and CDR2 FQGNSA. This CDR3 is 15 amino acids long. Trimming removed 0 bases at V and 2 bases at J, with 11 bases between. The DNA for the CDR3 is TGTGCCAGCAGCTTAGCCCTCGGTCCCGCCTACGAGCAGTACTTC. Protein product: CASSLALGPAYEQYF.

The sample holds a few counts of this clonotype. This rearrangement joins TRBV4-1 to TRBJ2-5; 8 positions agree with TRBD1. Germline assignment: CDR1 MGHRA and CDR2 YSYEKL. The CDR3 has 16 residues. V lost 0 bases to trimming and J lost 4 bases; unmatched junction nucleotides: 7. CDR3 protein: CASSQDQGAIVETQYF. The CDR3, as DNA: TGCGCCAGCAGCCAAGATCAGGGGGCGATAGTAGAGACCCAGTACTTC.

The chain joins TRBV9 to TRBJ1-1; no definite D call. The V and J ends lost 4 bases and 1 base respectively, with 14 bases between them. The V gene's germline CDR1 is SGDLS and CDR2 YYNGEE. There are 15 residues in the CDR3. The CDR3 coding sequence is TGTGCCAGCAGCTCGTCCCTGCGTTCGAACACTGAAGCTTTCTTT. Amino acids: CASSSSLRSNTEAFF.